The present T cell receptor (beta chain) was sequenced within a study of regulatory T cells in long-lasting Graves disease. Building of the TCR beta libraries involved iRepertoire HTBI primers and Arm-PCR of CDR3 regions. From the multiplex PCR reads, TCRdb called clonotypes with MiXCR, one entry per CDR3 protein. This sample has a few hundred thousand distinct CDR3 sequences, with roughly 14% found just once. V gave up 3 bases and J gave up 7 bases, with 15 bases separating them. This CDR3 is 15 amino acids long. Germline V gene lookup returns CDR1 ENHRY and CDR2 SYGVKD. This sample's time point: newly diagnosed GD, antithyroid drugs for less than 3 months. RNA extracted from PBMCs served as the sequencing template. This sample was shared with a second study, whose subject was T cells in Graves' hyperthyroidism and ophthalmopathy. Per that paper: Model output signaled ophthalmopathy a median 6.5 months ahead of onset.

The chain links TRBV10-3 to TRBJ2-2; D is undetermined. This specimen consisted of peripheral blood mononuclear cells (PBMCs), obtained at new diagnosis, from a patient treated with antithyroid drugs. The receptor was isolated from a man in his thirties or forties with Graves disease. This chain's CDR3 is CAISDLLRADGELFF. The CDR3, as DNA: TGTGCCATCAGTGACCTACTACGGGCCGACGGGGAGCTGTTTTTT.